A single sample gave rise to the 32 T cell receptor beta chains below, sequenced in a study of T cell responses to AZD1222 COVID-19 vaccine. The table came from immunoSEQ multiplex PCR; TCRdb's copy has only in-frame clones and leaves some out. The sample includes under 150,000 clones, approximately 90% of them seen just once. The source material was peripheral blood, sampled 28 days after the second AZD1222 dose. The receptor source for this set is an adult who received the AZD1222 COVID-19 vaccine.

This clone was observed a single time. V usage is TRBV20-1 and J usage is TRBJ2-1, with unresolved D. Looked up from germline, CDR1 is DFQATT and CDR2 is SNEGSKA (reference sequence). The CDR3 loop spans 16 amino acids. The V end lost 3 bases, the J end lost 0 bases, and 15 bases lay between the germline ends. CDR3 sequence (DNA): TGCAGTGCTAGTGAGACCAGCCAGAGCTCCTACAATGAGCAGTTCTTC. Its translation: CSASETSQSSYNEQFF.

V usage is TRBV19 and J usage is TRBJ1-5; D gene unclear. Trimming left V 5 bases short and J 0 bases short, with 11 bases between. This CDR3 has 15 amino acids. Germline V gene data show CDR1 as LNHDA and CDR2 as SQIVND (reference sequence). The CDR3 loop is CASSLMTGSNQPQHF. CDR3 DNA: TGTGCCAGTAGTCTCATGACCGGTAGCAATCAGCCCCAGCATTTT.

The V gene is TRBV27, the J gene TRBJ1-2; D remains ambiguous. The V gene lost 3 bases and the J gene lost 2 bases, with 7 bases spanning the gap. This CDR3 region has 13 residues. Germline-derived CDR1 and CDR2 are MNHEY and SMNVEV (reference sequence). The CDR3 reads CASSLVKNYGYTF. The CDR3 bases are TGTGCCAGCAGTTTGGTCAAGAACTATGGCTACACCTTC.

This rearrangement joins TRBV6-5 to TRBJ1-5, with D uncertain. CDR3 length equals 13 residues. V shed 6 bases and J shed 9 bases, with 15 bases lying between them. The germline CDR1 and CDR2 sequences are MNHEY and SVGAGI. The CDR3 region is CASRKGTLGPQHF. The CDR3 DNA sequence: TGTGCCAGCAGGAAAGGAACTCTTGGGCCCCAGCATTTT.

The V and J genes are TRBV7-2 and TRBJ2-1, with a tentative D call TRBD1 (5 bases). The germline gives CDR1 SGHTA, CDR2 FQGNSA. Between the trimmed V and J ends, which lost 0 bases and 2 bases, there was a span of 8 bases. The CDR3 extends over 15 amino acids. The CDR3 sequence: CASSLAAGTYNEQFF. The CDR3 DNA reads TGTGCCAGCAGCTTAGCGGCAGGGACCTACAATGAGCAGTTCTTC.

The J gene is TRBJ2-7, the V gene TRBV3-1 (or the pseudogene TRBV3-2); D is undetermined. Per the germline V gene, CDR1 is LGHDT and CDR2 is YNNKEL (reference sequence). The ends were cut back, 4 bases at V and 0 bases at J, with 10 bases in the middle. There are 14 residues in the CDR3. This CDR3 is CASSPTAFSYEQYF. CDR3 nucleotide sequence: TGTGCCAGCAGCCCTACCGCATTCTCCTACGAGCAGTACTTC.

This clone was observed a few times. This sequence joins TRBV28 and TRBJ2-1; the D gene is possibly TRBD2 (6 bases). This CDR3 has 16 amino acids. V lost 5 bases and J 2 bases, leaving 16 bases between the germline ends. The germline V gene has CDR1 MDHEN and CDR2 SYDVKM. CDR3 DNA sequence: TGTGCCAGCAGTCCGTTCGGGGGTTCCACCTACAATGAGCAGTTCTTC. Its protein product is CASSPFGGSTYNEQFF.

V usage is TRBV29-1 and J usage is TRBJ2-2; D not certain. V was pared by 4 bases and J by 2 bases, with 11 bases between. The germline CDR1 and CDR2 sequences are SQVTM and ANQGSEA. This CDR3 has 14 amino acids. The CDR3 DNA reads TGCAGCGTTGTGTCCCCCCCCAACACCGGGGAGCTGTTTTTT. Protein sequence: CSVVSPPNTGELFF.

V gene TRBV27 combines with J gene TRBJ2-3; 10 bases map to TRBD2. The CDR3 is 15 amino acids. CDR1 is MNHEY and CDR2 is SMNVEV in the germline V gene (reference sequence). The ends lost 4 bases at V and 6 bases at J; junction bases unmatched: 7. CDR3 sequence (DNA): TGTGCCAGCAGTTCCCTCGGACTAGCGGCGGATACGCAGTATTTT. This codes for CASSSLGLAADTQYF.

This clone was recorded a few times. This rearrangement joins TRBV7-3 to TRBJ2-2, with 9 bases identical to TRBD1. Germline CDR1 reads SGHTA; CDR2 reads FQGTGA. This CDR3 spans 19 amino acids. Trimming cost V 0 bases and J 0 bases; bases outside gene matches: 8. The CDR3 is CASSLTPARTGANTGELFF. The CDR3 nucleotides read TGTGCCAGCAGCTTAACCCCCGCGAGGACAGGGGCGAACACCGGGGAGCTGTTTTTT. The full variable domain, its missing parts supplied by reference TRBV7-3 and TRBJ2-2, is GAGVSQTPSNKVTEKGKYVELRCDPISGHTALYWYRQSLGQGPEFLIYFQGTGAADDSGLPNDRFFAVRPEGSVSTLKIQRTERGDSAVYLCASSLTPARTGANTGELFFGEGSRLTVL.

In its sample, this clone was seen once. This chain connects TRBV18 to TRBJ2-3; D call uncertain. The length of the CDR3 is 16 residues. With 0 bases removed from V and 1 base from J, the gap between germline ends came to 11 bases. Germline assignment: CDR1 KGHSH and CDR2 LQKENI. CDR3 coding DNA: TGTGCCAGCTCACCACCCAACAGTAGGGGCACAGATACGCAGTATTTT. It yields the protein CASSPPNSRGTDTQYF.

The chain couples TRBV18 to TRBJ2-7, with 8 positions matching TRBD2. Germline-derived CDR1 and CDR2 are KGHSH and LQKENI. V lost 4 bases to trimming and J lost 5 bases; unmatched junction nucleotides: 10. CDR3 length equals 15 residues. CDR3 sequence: CASSQRGGDSHEQYF. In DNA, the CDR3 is TGTGCCAGCTCACAACGGGGGGGCGATTCCCACGAGCAGTACTTC.

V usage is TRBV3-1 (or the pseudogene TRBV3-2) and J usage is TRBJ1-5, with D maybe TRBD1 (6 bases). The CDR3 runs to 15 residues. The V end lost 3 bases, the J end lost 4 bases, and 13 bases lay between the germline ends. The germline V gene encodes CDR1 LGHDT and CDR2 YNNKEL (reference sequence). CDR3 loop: CASSHGTHGNQPQHF. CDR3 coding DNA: TGTGCCAGCAGCCACGGGACACATGGAAATCAGCCCCAGCATTTT.

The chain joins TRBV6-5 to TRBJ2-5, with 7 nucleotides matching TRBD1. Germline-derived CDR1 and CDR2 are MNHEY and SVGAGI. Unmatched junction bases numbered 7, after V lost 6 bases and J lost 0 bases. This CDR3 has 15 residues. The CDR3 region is CASRPGQPYQETQYF. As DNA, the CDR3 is TGTGCCAGCAGACCGGGACAGCCGTACCAAGAGACCCAGTACTTC.

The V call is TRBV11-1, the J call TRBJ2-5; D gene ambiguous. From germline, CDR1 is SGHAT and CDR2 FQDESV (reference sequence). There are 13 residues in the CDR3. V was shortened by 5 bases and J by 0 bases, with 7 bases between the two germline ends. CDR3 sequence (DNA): TGTGCCAGCAGCATCAGGTACCAAGAGACCCAGTACTTC. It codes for CASSIRYQETQYF.

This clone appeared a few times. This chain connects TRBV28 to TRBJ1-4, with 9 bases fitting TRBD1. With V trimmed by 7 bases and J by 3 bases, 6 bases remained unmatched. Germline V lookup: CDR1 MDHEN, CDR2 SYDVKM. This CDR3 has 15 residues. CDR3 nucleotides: TGTGCCAGCACCGCGGGGACAGGGCCTAATGAAAAACTGTTTTTT. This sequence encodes CASTAGTGPNEKLFF.

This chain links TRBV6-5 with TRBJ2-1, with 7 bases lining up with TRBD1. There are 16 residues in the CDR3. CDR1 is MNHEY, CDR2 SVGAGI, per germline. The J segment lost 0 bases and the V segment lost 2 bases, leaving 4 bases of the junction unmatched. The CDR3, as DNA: TGTGCCAGCAGTTACAGTCCAGGGGGCTCCTACAATGAGCAGTTCTTC. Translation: CASSYSPGGSYNEQFF.

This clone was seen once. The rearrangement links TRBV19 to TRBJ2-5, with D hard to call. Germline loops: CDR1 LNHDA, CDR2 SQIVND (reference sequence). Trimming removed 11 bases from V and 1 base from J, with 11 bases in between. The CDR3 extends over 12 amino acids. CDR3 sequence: CAAGQAQETQYF. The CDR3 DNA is TGTGCCGCAGGCCAGGCCCAAGAGACCCAGTACTTC.

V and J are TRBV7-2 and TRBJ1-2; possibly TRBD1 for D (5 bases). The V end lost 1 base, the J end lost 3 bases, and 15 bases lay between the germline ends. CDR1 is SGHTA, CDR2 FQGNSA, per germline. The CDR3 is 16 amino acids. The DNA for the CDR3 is TGTGCCAGCAGCTTAGTTGGGACCGAGCTAGACTATGGCTACACCTTC. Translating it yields CASSLVGTELDYGYTF.

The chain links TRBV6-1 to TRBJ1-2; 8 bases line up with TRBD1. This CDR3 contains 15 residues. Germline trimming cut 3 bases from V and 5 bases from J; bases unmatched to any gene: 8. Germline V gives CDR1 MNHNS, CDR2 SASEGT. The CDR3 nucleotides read TGTGCCAGCAGTGACGGACAGGGAGCGGTTTATGGCTACACCTTC. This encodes CASSDGQGAVYGYTF.

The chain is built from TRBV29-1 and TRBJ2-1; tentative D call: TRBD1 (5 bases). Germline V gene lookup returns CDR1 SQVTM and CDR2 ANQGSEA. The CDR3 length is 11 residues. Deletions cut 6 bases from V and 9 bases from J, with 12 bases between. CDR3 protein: CSVSRQIEQFF. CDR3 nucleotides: TGCAGCGTCTCTAGACAGATTGAGCAGTTCTTC.

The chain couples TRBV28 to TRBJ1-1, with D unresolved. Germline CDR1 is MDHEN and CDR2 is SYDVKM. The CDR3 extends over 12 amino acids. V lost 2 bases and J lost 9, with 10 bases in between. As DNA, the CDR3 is TGTGCCAGCAGTTTAAATCAGGAGAAAGCTTTCTTT. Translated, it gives CASSLNQEKAFF. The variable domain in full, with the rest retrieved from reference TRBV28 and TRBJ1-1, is DVKVTQSSRYLVKRTGEKVFLECVQDMDHENMFWYRQDPGLGLRLIYFSYDVKMKEKGDIPEGYSVSREKKERFSLILESASTNQTSMYLCASSLNQEKAFFGQGTRLTVV.

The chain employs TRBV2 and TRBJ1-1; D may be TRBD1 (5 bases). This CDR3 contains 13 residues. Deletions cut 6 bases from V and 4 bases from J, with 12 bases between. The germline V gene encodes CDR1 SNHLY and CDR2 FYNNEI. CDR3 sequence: CASRSQGSTEAFF. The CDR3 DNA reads TGTGCCAGCAGATCCCAGGGAAGCACTGAAGCTTTCTTT.

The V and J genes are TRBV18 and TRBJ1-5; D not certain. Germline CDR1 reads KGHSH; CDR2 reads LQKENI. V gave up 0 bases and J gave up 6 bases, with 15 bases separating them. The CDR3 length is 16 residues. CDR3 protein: CASSPPLYAPGQPQHF. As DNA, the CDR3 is TGTGCCAGCTCACCACCGTTGTACGCTCCGGGTCAGCCCCAGCATTTT.

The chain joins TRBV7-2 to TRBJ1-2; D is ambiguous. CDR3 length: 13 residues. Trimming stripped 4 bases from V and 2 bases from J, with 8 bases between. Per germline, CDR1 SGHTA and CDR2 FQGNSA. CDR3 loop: CASSYRRNYGYTF. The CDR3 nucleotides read TGTGCCAGCAGCTACCGACGGAACTATGGCTACACCTTC.

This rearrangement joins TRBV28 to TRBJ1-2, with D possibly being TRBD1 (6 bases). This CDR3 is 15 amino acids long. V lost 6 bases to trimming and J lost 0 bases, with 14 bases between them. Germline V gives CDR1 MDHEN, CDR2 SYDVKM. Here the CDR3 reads CASSPTGKANYGYTF. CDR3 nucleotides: TGTGCCAGCAGCCCGACAGGCAAAGCTAACTATGGCTACACCTTC.

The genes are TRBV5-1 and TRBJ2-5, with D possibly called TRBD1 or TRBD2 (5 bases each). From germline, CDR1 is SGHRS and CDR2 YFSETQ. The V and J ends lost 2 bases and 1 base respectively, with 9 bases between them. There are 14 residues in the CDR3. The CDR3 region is CASSLGTFQETQYF. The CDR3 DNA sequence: TGCGCCAGCAGCTTAGGGACCTTCCAAGAGACCCAGTACTTC.

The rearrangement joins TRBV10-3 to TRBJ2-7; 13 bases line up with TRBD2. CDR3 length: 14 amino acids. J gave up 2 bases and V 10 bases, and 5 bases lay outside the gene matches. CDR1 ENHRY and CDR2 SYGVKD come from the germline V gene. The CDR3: CATRTSGGTYEQYF. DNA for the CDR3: TGTGCCACCCGGACTAGCGGGGGTACCTACGAGCAGTACTTC.

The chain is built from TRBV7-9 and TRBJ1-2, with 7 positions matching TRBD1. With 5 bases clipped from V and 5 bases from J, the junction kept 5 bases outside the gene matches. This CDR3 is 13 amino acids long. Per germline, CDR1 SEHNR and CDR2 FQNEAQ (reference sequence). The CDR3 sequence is CASSGEGAYGYTF. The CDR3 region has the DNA TGTGCCAGCAGCGGGGAGGGGGCGTATGGCTACACCTTC.

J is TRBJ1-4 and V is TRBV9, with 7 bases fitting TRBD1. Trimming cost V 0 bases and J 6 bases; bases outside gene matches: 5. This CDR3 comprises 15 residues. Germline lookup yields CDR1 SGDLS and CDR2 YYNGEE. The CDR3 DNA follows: TGTGCCAGCAGCGTAGAGGAGGGGGCTTATGAAAAACTGTTTTTT. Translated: CASSVEEGAYEKLFF.

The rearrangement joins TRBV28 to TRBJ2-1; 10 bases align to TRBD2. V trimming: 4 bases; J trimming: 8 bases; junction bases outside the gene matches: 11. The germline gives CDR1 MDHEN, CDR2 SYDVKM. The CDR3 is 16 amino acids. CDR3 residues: CASSSRPSGGGYEQFF. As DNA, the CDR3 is TGTGCCAGCAGTTCCCGACCTAGCGGGGGTGGTTATGAGCAGTTCTTC.

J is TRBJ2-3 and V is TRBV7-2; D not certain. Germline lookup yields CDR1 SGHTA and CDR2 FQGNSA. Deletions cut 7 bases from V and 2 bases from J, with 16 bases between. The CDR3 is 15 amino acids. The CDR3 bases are TGTGCCAGCACCCCGGTCACGGCGCACACAGATACGCAGTATTTT. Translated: CASTPVTAHTDTQYF.